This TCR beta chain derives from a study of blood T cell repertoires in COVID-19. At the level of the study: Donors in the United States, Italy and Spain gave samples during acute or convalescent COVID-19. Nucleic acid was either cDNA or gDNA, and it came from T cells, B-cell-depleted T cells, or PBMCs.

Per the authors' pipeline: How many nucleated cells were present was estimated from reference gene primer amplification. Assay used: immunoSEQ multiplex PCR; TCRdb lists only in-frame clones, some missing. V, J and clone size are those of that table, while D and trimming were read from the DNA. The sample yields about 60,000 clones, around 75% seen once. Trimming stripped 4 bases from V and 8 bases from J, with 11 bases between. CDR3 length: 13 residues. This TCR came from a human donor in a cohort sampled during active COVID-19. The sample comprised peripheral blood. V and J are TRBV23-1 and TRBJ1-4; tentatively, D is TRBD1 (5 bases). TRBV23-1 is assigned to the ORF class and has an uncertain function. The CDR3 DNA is TGCGCCAGCAGTCTCCCCAAGGGGGAAAAACTGTTTTTT. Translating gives CASSLPKGEKLFF.